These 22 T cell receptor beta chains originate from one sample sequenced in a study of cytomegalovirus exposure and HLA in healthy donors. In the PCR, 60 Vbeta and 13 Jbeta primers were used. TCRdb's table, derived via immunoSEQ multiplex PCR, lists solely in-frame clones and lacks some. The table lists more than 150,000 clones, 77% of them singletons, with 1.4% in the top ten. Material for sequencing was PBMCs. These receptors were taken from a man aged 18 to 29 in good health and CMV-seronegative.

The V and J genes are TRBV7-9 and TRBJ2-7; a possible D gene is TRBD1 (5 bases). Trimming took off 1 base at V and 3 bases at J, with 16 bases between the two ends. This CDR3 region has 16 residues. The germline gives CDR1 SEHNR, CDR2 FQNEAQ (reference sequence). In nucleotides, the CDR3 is TGTGCCAGCAGCTTAGACGGCGCAGGGCTGGGCTACGAGCAGTACTTC. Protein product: CASSLDGAGLGYEQYF.

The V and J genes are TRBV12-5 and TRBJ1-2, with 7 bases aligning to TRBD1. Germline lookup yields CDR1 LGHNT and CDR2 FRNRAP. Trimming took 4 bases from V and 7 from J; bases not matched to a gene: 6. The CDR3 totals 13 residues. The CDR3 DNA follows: TGTGCTAGTGGTTGGGGACAGCTGTGTGGCTACACCTTC. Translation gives CASGWGQLCGYTF.

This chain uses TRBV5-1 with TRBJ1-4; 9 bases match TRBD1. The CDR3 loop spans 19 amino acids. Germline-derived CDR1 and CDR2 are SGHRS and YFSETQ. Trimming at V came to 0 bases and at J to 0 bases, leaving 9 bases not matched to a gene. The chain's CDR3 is CASSLGQGVFPATNEKLFF. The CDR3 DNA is TGCGCCAGCAGCTTGGGACAGGGGGTATTCCCAGCAACTAATGAAAAACTGTTTTTT.

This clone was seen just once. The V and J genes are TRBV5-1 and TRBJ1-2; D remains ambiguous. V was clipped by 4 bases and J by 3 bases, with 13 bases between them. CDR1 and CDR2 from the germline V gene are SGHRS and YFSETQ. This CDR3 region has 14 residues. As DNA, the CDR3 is TGCGCCAGCAGCCCTGGCGGGGAATACTATGGCTACACCTTC. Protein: CASSPGGEYYGYTF.

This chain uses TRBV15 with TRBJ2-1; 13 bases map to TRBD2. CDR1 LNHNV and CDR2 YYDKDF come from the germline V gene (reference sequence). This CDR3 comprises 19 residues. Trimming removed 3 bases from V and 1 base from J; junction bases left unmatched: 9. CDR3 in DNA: TGTGCCACCAGCAGCACCGGGACTAGCGGGATCGGGTCCTACAATGAGCAGTTCTTC. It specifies CATSSTGTSGIGSYNEQFF.

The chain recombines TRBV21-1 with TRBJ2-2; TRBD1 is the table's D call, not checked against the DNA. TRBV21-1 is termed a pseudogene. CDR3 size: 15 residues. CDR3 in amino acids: CASSRGQDGTGELFF. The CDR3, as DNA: TGTGCCAGCAGCCGGGGACAGGATGGGACCGGGGAGCTGTTTTTT.

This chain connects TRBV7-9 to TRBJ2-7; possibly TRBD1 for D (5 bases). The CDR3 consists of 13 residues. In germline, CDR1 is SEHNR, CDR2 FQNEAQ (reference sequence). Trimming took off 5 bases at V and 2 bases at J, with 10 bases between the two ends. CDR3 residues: CASSPDITYEQYF. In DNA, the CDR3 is TGTGCCAGCAGCCCGGACATTACCTACGAGCAGTACTTC. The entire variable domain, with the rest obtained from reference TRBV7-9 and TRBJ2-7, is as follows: DTGVSQNPRHKITKRGQNVTFRCDPISEHNRLYWYRQTLGQGPEFLTYFQNEAQLEKSRLLSDRFSAERPKGSFSTLEIQRTEQGDSAMYLCASSPDITYEQYFGPGTRLTVT.

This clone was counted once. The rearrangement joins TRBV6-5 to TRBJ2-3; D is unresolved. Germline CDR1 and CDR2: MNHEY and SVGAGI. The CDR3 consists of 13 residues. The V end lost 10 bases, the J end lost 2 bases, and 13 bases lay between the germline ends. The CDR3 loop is CATMAGPTDTQYF. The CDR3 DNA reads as TGTGCCACCATGGCAGGCCCCACAGATACGCAGTATTTT.

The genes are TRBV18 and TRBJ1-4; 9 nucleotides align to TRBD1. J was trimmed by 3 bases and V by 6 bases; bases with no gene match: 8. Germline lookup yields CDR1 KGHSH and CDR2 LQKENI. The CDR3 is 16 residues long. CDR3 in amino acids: CASSPRRDRANEKLFF. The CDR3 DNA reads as TGTGCCAGCTCCCCGAGGCGGGACAGGGCTAATGAAAAACTGTTTTTT.

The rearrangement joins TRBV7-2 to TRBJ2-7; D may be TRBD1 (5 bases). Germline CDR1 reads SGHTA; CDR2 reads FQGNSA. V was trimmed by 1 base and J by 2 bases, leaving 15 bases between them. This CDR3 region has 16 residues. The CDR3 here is CASSLVRQRRTYEQYF. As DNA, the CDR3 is TGTGCCAGCAGCTTAGTCAGACAGCGACGAACCTACGAGCAGTACTTC. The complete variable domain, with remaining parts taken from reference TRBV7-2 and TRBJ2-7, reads GAGVSQSPSNKVTEKGKDVELRCDPISGHTALYWYRQSLGQGLEFLIYFQGNSAPDKSGLPSDRFSAERTGGSVSTLTIQRTQQEDSAVYLCASSLVRQRRTYEQYFGPGTRLTVT.

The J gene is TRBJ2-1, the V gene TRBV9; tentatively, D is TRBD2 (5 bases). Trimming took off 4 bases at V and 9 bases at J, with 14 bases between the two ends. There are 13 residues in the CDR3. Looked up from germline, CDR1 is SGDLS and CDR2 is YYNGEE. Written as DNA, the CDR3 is TGTGCCAGCAGCCTAGCCGGGAAGACTGAGCAGTTCTTC. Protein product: CASSLAGKTEQFF. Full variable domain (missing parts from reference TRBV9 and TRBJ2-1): DSGVTQTPKHLITATGQRVTLRCSPRSGDLSVYWYQQSLDQGLQFLIQYYNGEERAKGNILERFSAQQFPDLHSELNLSSLELGDSALYFCASSLAGKTEQFFGPGTRLTVL.

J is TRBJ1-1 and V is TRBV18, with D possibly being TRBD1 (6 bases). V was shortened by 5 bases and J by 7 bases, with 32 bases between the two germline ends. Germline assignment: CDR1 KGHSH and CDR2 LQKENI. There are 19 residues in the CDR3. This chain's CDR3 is CASSGDRVGQGRRSGEAFF. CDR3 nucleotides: TGTGCCAGCTCAGGCGATCGGGTGGGGCAGGGGCGCCGGAGCGGTGAAGCTTTCTTT.

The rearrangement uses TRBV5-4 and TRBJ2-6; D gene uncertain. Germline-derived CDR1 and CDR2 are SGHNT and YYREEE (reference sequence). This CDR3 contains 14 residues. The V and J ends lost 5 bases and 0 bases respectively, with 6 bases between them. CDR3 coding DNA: TGTGCCAGCAGTCCTTCCTCTGGGGCCAACGTCCTGACTTTC. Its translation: CASSPSSGANVLTF. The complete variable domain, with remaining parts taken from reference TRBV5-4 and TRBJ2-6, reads ETGVTQSPTHLIKTRGQQVTLRCSSQSGHNTVSWYQQALGQGPQFIFQYYREEENGRGNFPPRFSGLQFPNYSSELNVNALELDDSALYLCASSPSSGANVLTFGAGSRLTVL.

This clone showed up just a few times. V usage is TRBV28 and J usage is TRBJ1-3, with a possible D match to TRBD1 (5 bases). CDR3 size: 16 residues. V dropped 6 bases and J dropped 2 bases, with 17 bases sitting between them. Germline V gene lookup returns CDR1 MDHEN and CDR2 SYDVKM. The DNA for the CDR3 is TGTGCCAGCAGAGAATACCAGGGAAGCACTGGAAACACCATATATTTT. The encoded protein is CASREYQGSTGNTIYF.

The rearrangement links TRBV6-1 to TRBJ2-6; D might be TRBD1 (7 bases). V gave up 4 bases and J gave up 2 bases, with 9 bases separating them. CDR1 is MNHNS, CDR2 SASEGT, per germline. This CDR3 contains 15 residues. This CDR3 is CASSGRGAGANVLTF. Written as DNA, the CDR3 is TGTGCCAGCAGTGGCAGGGGGGCTGGGGCCAACGTCCTGACTTTC.

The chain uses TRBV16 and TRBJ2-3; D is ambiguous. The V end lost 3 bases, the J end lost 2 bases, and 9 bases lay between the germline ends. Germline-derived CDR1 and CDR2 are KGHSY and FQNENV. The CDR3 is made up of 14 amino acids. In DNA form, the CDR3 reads TGTGCCAGCAGCCAGGCCTCCCCCACAGATACGCAGTATTTT. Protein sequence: CASSQASPTDTQYF. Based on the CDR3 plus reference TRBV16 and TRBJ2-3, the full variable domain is GEEVAQTPKHLVRGEGQKAKLYCAPIKGHSYVFWYQQVLKNEFKFLISFQNENVFDETGMPKERFSAKCLPNSPCSLEIQATKLEDSAVYFCASSQASPTDTQYFGPGTRLTVL.

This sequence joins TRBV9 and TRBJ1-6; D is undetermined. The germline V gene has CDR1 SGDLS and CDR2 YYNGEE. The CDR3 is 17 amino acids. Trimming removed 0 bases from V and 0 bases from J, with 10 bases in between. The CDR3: CASSVDGGSSYNSPLHF. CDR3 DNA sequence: TGTGCCAGCAGCGTAGATGGCGGTAGCTCCTATAATTCACCCCTCCACTTT.

CDR3 in amino acids: CASSLPGVVTQYF. For the CDR3, the DNA is TGTGCCAGCAGCTTACCGGGAGTGGTGACCCAGTACTTC. The chain recombines TRBV11-3 with TRBJ2-5; weak D call: TRBD2 (6 bases). In germline, CDR1 is SGHNT, CDR2 YENEEA. This CDR3 has 13 residues. Between the trimmed V and J ends, which lost 2 bases and 7 bases, there was a span of 11 bases.

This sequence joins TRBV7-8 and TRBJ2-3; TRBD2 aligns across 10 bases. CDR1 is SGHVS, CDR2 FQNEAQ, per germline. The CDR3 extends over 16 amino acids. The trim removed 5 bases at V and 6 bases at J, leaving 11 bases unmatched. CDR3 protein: CASSGELAGLSDTQYF. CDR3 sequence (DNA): TGTGCCAGCAGCGGTGAACTAGCGGGGTTGTCGGATACGCAGTATTTT. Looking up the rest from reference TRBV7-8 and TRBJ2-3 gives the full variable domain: GAGVSQSPRYKVAKRGQDVALRCDPISGHVSLFWYQQALGQGPEFLTYFQNEAQLDKSGLPSDRFFAERPEGSVSTLKIQRTQQEDSAVYLCASSGELAGLSDTQYFGPGTRLTVL.

In DNA form, the CDR3 reads TGCGCCAGCAGCCAAGATAACAGTCAGAATAAGGAGACCCAGTACTTC. This translates into CASSQDNSQNKETQYF. The chain uses TRBV4-1 and TRBJ2-5; unclear D gene. Between the trimmed V and J ends, which lost 0 bases and 5 bases, there was a span of 16 bases. Germline V gene data show CDR1 as MGHRA and CDR2 as YSYEKL. CDR3 length equals 16 residues.

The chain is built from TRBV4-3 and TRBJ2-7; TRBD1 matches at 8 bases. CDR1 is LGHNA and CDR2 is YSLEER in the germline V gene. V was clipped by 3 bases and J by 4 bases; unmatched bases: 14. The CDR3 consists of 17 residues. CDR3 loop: CASSHGQGPAAGYEQYF. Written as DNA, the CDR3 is TGCGCCAGCAGCCACGGACAGGGTCCCGCCGCGGGGTACGAGCAGTACTTC.

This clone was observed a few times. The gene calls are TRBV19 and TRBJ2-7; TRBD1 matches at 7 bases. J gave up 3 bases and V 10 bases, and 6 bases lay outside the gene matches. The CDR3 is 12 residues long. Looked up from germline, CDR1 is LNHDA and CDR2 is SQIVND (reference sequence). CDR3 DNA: TGTGCCACGACAGGGTCGTACTACGAGCAGTACTTC. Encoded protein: CATTGSYYEQYF. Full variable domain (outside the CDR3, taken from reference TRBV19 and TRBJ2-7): DGGITQSPKYLFRKEGQNVTLSCEQNLNHDAMYWYRQDPGQGLRLIYYSQIVNDFQKGDIAEGYSVSREKKESFPLTVTSAQKNPTAFYLCATTGSYYEQYFGPGTRLTVT.